The 14 T cell receptor beta chains below all came from one sample that was sequenced in a study of shared clonotypes between healthy human individuals. The repertoire was sequenced with immunoSEQ multiplex PCR; TCRdb's copy has only in-frame clones and lacks some. The table records about 2.3 million clones, 93% of them present only once. Sequencing was done on a sample of naive CD4+ T cells from PBMCs. Regarding subset: CD45RA+ positively selected. The source of these receptors is a man aged 18 to 35 in good health. Some clones in this sample may be carry-over from other donors' samples.

The chain couples TRBV29-1 to TRBJ2-1; a possible D gene is TRBD2 (6 bases). The germline CDR1 and CDR2 sequences are SQVTM and ANQGSEA. The CDR3 runs 14 residues. The germline V and J ends were trimmed by 1 base and 4 bases, with 11 bases remaining between them. The CDR3 DNA follows: TGCAGCGTTGAAGGGACTAACTTATACAATGAGCAGTTCTTC. This codes for CSVEGTNLYNEQFF.

The chain has TRBV6-1 and TRBJ2-1, with a weak D call TRBD1 (5 bases). CDR1 and CDR2 from the germline V gene are MNHNS and SASEGT. V was cut by 4 bases and J by 0 bases, with 13 bases left in between. The CDR3 is 16 amino acids. Here the CDR3 DNA reads TGTGCCAGCAGTGTAGACAGAATAAGCTCCTACAATGAGCAGTTCTTC. The encoded protein is CASSVDRISSYNEQFF.

V usage is TRBV4-3 and J usage is TRBJ1-1; D ambiguous. CDR1 and CDR2 from the germline V gene are LGHNA and YSLEER. This CDR3 has 12 residues. The V and J ends lost 5 bases and 6 bases respectively, with 10 bases between them. The CDR3 sequence: CASSGVGSEAFF. CDR3 DNA: TGCGCCAGCAGCGGGGTAGGGTCTGAAGCTTTCTTT.

The rearrangement joins TRBV7-2 to TRBJ2-7; 11 positions agree with TRBD2. The CDR3 runs 16 residues. The germline CDR1 and CDR2 sequences are SGHTA and FQGNSA. Losses at the gene ends were 3 bases for V and 5 bases for J; bases not matched to a gene: 9. CDR3 nucleotides: TGTGCCAGCAGCTTCGACCTAGCGGGAGGTGGCCACGAGCAGTACTTC. It translates to CASSFDLAGGGHEQYF.

Note on this clone: Distinct nucleotide sequences in the sample also encode this CDR3. The V and J genes are TRBV28 and TRBJ1-2; D unresolved. This CDR3 region has 11 residues. Trimming removed 1 base at V and 6 bases at J, with 3 bases between. Germline V gene lookup returns CDR1 MDHEN and CDR2 SYDVKM. The CDR3 DNA reads TGTGCCAGCAGTTTATCGGATGGCTACACCTTC. Amino acid sequence: CASSLSDGYTF.

V and J are TRBV15 and TRBJ2-5; D is undetermined. The V end was cut by 0 bases, the J end by 4 bases, with 18 bases between. Germline V CDR1 and CDR2: LNHNV, YYDKDF (reference sequence). This CDR3 spans 17 amino acids. The CDR3 coding sequence is TGTGCCACCAGCAGAGATAAGGGAAGGGCCCAATTAGAGACCCAGTACTTC. It codes for CATSRDKGRAQLETQYF.

This clone was picked up one time. Additional DNA sequences in this sample encode the identical CDR3. DNA for the CDR3: TGCGCCAGCAGCCCGGCGTCCGGTAGCTCCTACAATGAGCAGTTCTTC. Protein sequence: CASSPASGSSYNEQFF. The chain links TRBV5-1 to TRBJ2-1; D is ambiguous. Germline V gene data show CDR1 as SGHRS and CDR2 as YFSETQ. The V end was cut by 4 bases, the J end by 0 bases, with 14 bases between. This CDR3 has 16 residues.

The chain employs TRBV25-1 and TRBJ2-1; tentatively, D is TRBD1 or TRBD2 (6 bases each). Trimming removed 6 bases at V and 3 bases at J, with 15 bases between. Germline assignment: CDR1 MGHDK and CDR2 SYGVNS. The CDR3 runs 15 residues. The CDR3 DNA reads TGTGCCAGCAGCCCCCTAGGGGGGCGCTACAATGAGCAGTTCTTC. This encodes CASSPLGGRYNEQFF.

The table lists this clone with a count of one. J is TRBJ2-5 and V is TRBV25-1, with D possibly being TRBD2 (6 bases). CDR1 and CDR2 (germline): MGHDK, SYGVNS. V was shortened by 5 bases and J by 5 bases, with 24 bases between the two germline ends. The CDR3 is 17 amino acids. The CDR3 sequence: CASSIVRREKLRETQYF. The CDR3 coding sequence is TGTGCCAGCAGTATCGTACGGCGGGAAAAGCTTCGGGAGACCCAGTACTTC.

For this clone: In the same sample, other DNA sequences code for this CDR3. The V gene is TRBV7-9, the J gene TRBJ1-2; a weak D match, TRBD1 (6 bases). Germline CDR1 reads SEHNR; CDR2 reads FQNEAQ (reference sequence). V was shortened by 5 bases and J by 0 bases, with 7 bases between the two germline ends. The CDR3 contains 13 residues. The CDR3 DNA reads as TGTGCCAGCAGCACAGGGACTAACTATGGCTACACCTTC. Translation: CASSTGTNYGYTF.

The chain has TRBV30 and TRBJ2-7; D remains unclear. This CDR3 region has 12 residues. Trimming took off 5 bases at V and 1 base at J, with 9 bases between the two ends. Germline V lookup: CDR1 GTSNPN, CDR2 SVGIG (reference sequence). CDR3 nucleotide sequence: TGTGCCTGGGGGTCCCTTTCCTACGAGCAGTACTTC. Encoded protein: CAWGSLSYEQYF.

The genes are TRBV27 and TRBJ2-1, with 7 nucleotides matching TRBD1. Trimming cost V 2 bases and J 8 bases; bases outside gene matches: 9. The CDR3 spans 15 residues. Germline V CDR1 and CDR2: MNHEY, SMNVEV (reference sequence). CDR3 protein: CASSLGQGVTDEQFF. In DNA, the CDR3 is TGTGCCAGCAGTTTAGGGCAGGGGGTGACGGATGAGCAGTTCTTC.

Note on this clone: A much bigger clone sits one base away, suggesting this may be a read error. The chain recombines TRBV13 with TRBJ1-1; D is undetermined. The CDR3 extends over 13 amino acids. Germline CDR1 and CDR2: PRHDT and FYEKMQ (reference sequence). V dropped 2 bases and J dropped 1 base, with 5 bases sitting between them. CDR3 nucleotide sequence: TGTGCCAGCAGCTTACAGGAGAACACTGAAGCTTTCTTT. Its protein is CASSLQENTEAFF.

The V call is TRBV6-5, the J call TRBJ1-1; D unclear. Germline CDR1 is MNHEY and CDR2 is SVGAGI. This CDR3 is built from 13 residues. The V gene lost 3 bases and the J gene lost 3 bases, with 8 bases spanning the gap. The CDR3 region is CASSYLDHTEAFF. Written as DNA, the CDR3 is TGTGCCAGCAGTTATTTGGACCACACTGAAGCTTTCTTT.